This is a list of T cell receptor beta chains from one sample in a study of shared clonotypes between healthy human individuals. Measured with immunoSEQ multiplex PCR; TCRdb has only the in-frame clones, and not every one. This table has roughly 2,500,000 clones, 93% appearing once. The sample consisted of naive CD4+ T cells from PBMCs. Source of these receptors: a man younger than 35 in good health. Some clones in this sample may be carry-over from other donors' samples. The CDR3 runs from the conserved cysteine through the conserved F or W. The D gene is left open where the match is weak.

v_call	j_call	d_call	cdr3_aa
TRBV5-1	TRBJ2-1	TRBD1	CASSLVGTVGGEQFF
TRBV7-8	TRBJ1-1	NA	CASSLAGTPNTEAFF
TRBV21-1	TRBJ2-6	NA	CASSKARDSDYSGANVLTF
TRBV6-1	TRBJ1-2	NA	CASSEAWGGGDYGYTF
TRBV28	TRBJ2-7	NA	CASSSRTYEQYF
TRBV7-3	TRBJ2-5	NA	CASSLHGGPETQYF
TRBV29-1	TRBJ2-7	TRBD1	CSAGTGTYEQYF
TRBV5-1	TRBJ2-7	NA	CASSYRQGSFEQYF
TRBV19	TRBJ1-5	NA	CASSMVDGNQPQHF
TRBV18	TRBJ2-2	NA	CASSPGDTGELFF
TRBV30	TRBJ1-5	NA	CAWRTGGPRYSNQPQHF
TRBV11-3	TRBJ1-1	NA	CASSGTGEAFF
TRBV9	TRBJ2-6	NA	CASSARLADRTSISGANVLTF
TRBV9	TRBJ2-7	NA	CASSGGPLGYEQYF
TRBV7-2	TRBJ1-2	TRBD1	CASSLRRDSPNYGYTF
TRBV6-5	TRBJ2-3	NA	CASSYSASGDGTQYF
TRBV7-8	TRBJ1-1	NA	CASSLGGDGYTEAFF
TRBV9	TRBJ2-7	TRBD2	CASSGGGRGSYEQYF
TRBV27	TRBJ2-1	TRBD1	CASTLDRRLGNEQFF
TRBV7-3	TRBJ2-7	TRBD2	CASSTGTSGYEQYF
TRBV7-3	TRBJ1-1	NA	CASSLGPEGTEAFF
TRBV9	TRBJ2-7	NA	CASSVAAGTYEQYF
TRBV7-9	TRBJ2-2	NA	CAISANTGELFF
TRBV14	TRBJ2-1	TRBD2	CASSHNGERGSSYNEQFF
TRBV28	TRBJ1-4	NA	CASTKWSRGGEKLFF
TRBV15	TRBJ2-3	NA	CATSSNNRGFTDTQYF
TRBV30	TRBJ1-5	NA	CAWSVGPYIRDAGYQPQHF
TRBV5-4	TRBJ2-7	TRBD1	CASSTPTGGYEQYF
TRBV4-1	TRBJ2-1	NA	CASSQGGSYGNEQFF
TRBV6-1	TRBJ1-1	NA	CASSEMLNTEAFF
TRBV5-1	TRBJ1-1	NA	CASSLDNTEAFF
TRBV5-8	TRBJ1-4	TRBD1	CASSLVRTGVEKLFF
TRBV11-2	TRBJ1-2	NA	CASSPIRGEGYGYTF
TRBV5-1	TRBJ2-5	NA	CASSWGTRQETQYF
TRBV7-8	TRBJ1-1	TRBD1	CASSLVRQGSNTEAFF
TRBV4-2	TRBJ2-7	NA	CASSQDRGNSYEQYF
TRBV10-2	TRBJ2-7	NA	CASSEARKSSYEQYF
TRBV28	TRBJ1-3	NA	CASRDSLSGNTIYF
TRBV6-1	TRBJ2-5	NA	CASSEGLARTQETQYF
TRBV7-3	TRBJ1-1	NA	CASSLTGSAEAFF
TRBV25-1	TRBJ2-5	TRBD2	CASSALAGAKETQYF
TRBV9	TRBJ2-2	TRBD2	CASSGKTSVLTGELFF
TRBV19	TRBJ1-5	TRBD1	CASSIDRRTGPGRAQHF
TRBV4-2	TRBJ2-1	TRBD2	CASSGAGGSMDEQFF
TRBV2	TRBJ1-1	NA	CASRRAPNTEAFF
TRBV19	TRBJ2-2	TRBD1	CATYDRGNTGELFF
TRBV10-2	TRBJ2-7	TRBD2	CASAGTSGLSYEQYF